This T cell receptor (beta chain) derives from a study of shared T cell receptors in the human thymus. Clones were read by immunoSEQ multiplex PCR, and TCRdb kept only the in-frame ones, dropping some. The table shows about 710,000 clones, with around 87% occurring only once. Germline CDR1 reads SSHAT; CDR2 reads FNYEAQ (reference sequence). CDR3 length: 15 residues. This clone was observed a single time. A junction end diverges from the germline sequence, so it may reflect a read error. The data were also submitted as part of a second study, on human thymus T cells. In that study: The sample donors, healthy Finnish infants, were having corrective surgery for congenital heart defects. Corrective heart surgery yielded resections, and these provided the thymus tissue. Across thymic and blood repertoires, the usage of V and J genes appeared to be biased. Related reports documented highly overlapping thymic repertoires among unrelated individuals.

Sequenced sample: thymocytes. The gene calls are TRBV7-7 and TRBJ2-1; TRBD2 matches 14 bases. The receptor was isolated from a boy in the first two years of life with a congenital heart defect. CDR3 bases: TGTGCTAGCAGCCTAGGGACTAGCGGGGGTAATGAGCAGTTCTTC. Amino acids: CASSLGTSGGNEQFF.